Shown below are 25 T cell receptor beta chains from a single sample sequenced in a study of OX40 agonist ivuxolimab in advanced cancers. TCRdb's copy holds only in-frame clones and misses some; the assay was immunoSEQ multiplex PCR. The sample yields roughly 80,000 clones, roughly nine tenths seen once. The sequenced sample was CD4+ or CD8+ T cells sorted from blood, obtained in a trial of the OX40 agonist ivuxolimab. These receptor sequences come from an adult with an advanced solid tumor such as melanoma, head and neck, liver or kidney cancer.

This clone was found once. The J gene is TRBJ1-2, the V gene TRBV6-5; perhaps TRBD1 as D (6 bases). V gave up 6 bases and J gave up 3 bases, with 14 bases separating them. The germline CDR1 and CDR2 sequences are MNHEY and SVGAGI. The CDR3 extends over 14 amino acids. The CDR3 sequence is CASSARGTHYGYTF. In DNA, the CDR3 is TGTGCCAGCAGCGCCAGGGGCACCCACTATGGCTACACCTTC.

As regards this clone: At the DNA level, this CDR3 is encoded by other sequences in the same sample as well. This chain uses TRBV18 with TRBJ1-1; no reliable D call. Trimming removed 3 bases at V and 1 base at J, with 9 bases between. Germline-derived CDR1 and CDR2 are KGHSH and LQKENI. The CDR3 totals 14 residues. As DNA, the CDR3 is TGTGCCAGCTCACCCGGAGGTGGGAACACTGAAGCTTTCTTT. Encoded protein: CASSPGGGNTEAFF.

Worth noting for this clone: The junction departs from the called germline gene at one end, perhaps through a read error. CDR3 residues: CASSQGVNSPLHF. The CDR3, as DNA: TGCGCCAGCAGCCAAGGAGTTAATTCACCCCTCCACTTT. V usage is TRBV5-4 and J usage is TRBJ1-6; D call uncertain. The CDR3 extends over 13 amino acids. Per germline, CDR1 SGHNT and CDR2 YYREEE (reference sequence). Complete variable domain (other parts from reference TRBV5-4 and TRBJ1-6): ETGVTQSPTHLIKTRGQQVTLRCSSQSGHNTVSWYQQALGQGPQFIFQYYREEENGRGNFPPRFSGLQFPNYSSELNVNALELDDSALYLCASSQGVNSPLHFGNGTRLTVT.

CDR3 sequence reads: CASSLHGAGVTEAFF. As DNA, the CDR3 is TGCGCCAGCAGCTTGCATGGGGCTGGGGTCACTGAAGCTTTCTTT. The genes are TRBV5-1 and TRBJ1-1, with D possibly matching TRBD1 (5 bases). This CDR3 region has 15 residues. The germline V gene has CDR1 SGHRS and CDR2 YFSETQ. V lost 1 base and J 4 bases, leaving 14 bases between the germline ends.

The V and J genes are TRBV27 and TRBJ2-6; TRBD2 matches at 7 bases. V lost 5 bases and J lost 4; bases outside the gene matches: 11. The germline V gene encodes CDR1 MNHEY and CDR2 SMNVEV (reference sequence). This CDR3 spans 17 amino acids. The chain's CDR3 is CASSIAGSSFGANVLTF. The CDR3 DNA reads as TGTGCCAGCAGTATAGCGGGTAGTTCCTTCGGGGCCAACGTCCTGACTTTC.

V is TRBV5-1 and J is TRBJ1-1; 9 nucleotides agree with TRBD1. CDR3 length: 14 residues. Germline CDR1 SGHRS, CDR2 YFSETQ. V was clipped by 5 bases and J by 5 bases; unmatched bases: 7. The CDR3 sequence: CASSLDRGRTEAFF. The DNA for the CDR3 is TGCGCCAGCAGTCTGGACAGGGGAAGGACTGAAGCTTTCTTT.

This clone occurred a few times. The chain has TRBV6-1 and TRBJ1-3; D may be TRBD1 (5 bases). The CDR3 has 15 residues. Per germline, CDR1 MNHNS and CDR2 SASEGT. V was clipped by 6 bases and J by 0 bases, with 12 bases between them. The CDR3 DNA sequence: TGTGCCAGCAGGGGCAGGGTTTCCTCTGGAAACACCATATATTTT. Protein sequence: CASRGRVSSGNTIYF.

The chain uses TRBV19 and TRBJ2-7, with D tentatively TRBD1 (5 bases). The CDR3 is 13 amino acids. Trimming cost V 1 base and J 5 bases, with 9 bases left between them. CDR1 and CDR2 (germline): LNHDA, SQIVND (reference sequence). CDR3 DNA: TGTGCCAGTAGTATAGTATCAGGGCACGAGCAGTACTTC. Protein: CASSIVSGHEQYF.

The rearrangement joins TRBV6-1 to TRBJ1-4; D gene unclear. Germline V gene data show CDR1 as MNHNS and CDR2 as SASEGT. Between the trimmed V and J ends, which lost 4 bases and 7 bases, there was a span of 10 bases. The CDR3 runs 13 residues. CDR3 nucleotide sequence: TGTGCCAGCAGTGTGGTCACTGGTGAAAAACTGTTTTTT. Protein sequence: CASSVVTGEKLFF.

The chain combines TRBV11-3 with TRBJ2-6; TRBD2 matches at 7 bases. This CDR3 comprises 19 residues. Germline CDR1 is SGHNT and CDR2 is YENEEA. The trim removed 5 bases at V and 2 bases at J, leaving 15 bases unmatched. The CDR3 nucleotides are TGTGCCAGCAGCCCCTACGGCCCCGGGAGGTCGACTGGGGCCAACGTCCTGACTTTC. It encodes CASSPYGPGRSTGANVLTF.

The V and J genes are TRBV11-1 and TRBJ2-1; D not resolved. Germline V gene data show CDR1 as SGHAT and CDR2 as FQDESV (reference sequence). The CDR3 covers 13 residues. V was pared by 10 bases and J by 6 bases, with 16 bases between. The CDR3 DNA reads TGTGCCATTTCGCTAGGGCAAGGCAATGAGCAGTTCTTC. It encodes CAISLGQGNEQFF. Supplemented by reference TRBV11-1 and TRBJ2-1, the full variable domain reads EAEVAQSPRYKITEKSQAVAFWCDPISGHATLYWYRQILGQGPELLVQFQDESVVDDSQLPKDRFSAERLKGVDSTLKIQPAELGDSAMYLCAISLGQGNEQFFGPGTRLTVL.

This clone was detected only once. This chain's CDR3 is CASSVPTAAPGNTIYF. The DNA of the CDR3 is TGCGCCAGCAGCGTCCCGACAGCTGCCCCCGGAAACACCATATATTTT. The rearrangement links TRBV5-1 to TRBJ1-3; tentatively, D is TRBD1 (5 bases). The V end lost 4 bases, the J end lost 4 bases, and 18 bases lay between the germline ends. The CDR3 totals 16 residues. The germline gives CDR1 SGHRS, CDR2 YFSETQ.

The rearrangement joins TRBV7-2 to TRBJ2-7; D tentatively reads TRBD1 or TRBD2 (6 bases each). Trimming removed 1 base at V and 4 bases at J, with 11 bases between. Germline V CDR1 and CDR2: SGHTA, FQGNSA. The CDR3 contains 14 residues. The CDR3, as DNA: TGTGCCAGCAGCTTAGTGGGGGCGGGATACGAGCAGTACTTC. Its protein product is CASSLVGAGYEQYF.

The chain couples TRBV19 to TRBJ2-1; D is possibly TRBD2 (6 bases). The CDR3 runs to 14 residues. Trimming stripped 8 bases from V and 0 bases from J, with 11 bases between. Germline CDR1 LNHDA, CDR2 SQIVND (reference sequence). The CDR3, as DNA: TGTGCCAGTGGCGGGGCAGCCTCCTACAATGAGCAGTTCTTC. This sequence encodes CASGGAASYNEQFF.

Of note for this clone: Other DNA sequences within the sample encode an identical CDR3. The V gene is TRBV28, the J gene TRBJ2-3, with 11 bases fitting TRBD2. Looked up from germline, CDR1 is MDHEN and CDR2 is SYDVKM. The CDR3 sequence is 18 residues long. Trimming cost V 5 bases and J 0 bases; bases outside gene matches: 10. The CDR3 coding sequence is TGTGCCAGCAGTCTAACTAGCGGGGGAACCTCTAGCACAGATACGCAGTATTTT. Protein: CASSLTSGGTSSTDTQYF. Variable domain in full (rest from reference TRBV28 and TRBJ2-3): DVKVTQSSRYLVKRTGEKVFLECVQDMDHENMFWYRQDPGLGLRLIYFSYDVKMKEKGDIPEGYSVSREKKERFSLILESASTNQTSMYLCASSLTSGGTSSTDTQYFGPGTRLTVL.

This chain's CDR3 is CASRPGQGPNGYTF. In DNA, the CDR3 is TGTGCCAGCAGGCCGGGACAGGGTCCTAATGGCTACACCTTC. The rearrangement uses TRBV27 and TRBJ1-2; TRBD1 agrees at 9 bases. The V gene end was trimmed by 6 bases and the J gene end by 6 bases; junction bases not matched to a gene: 8. This CDR3 is 14 amino acids long. From germline, CDR1 is MNHEY and CDR2 SMNVEV (reference sequence).

The V and J genes are TRBV10-3 and TRBJ2-2; no firm D call. The CDR3 extends over 15 amino acids. The germline V gene encodes CDR1 ENHRY and CDR2 SYGVKD. V was clipped by 6 bases and J by 3 bases, with 14 bases between them. CDR3 in amino acids: CAIRQLGSDTGELFF. The CDR3 nucleotides are TGTGCCATCAGACAGCTTGGATCGGACACCGGGGAGCTGTTTTTT.

A single count supports this clone. The genes are TRBV7-2 and TRBJ2-7, with a possible D match to TRBD2 (6 bases). CDR3 size: 13 residues. CDR1 SGHTA and CDR2 FQGNSA come from the germline V gene. V was trimmed by 3 bases and J by 7 bases, leaving 13 bases between them. Here the CDR3 reads CASSFVGAGEQYF. The CDR3 DNA reads as TGTGCCAGCAGCTTCGTGGGTGCGGGAGAGCAGTACTTC.

The chain links TRBV18 to TRBJ2-5; D is possibly TRBD1 (6 bases). This CDR3 contains 14 residues. Germline V gene data show CDR1 as KGHSH and CDR2 as LQKENI. The V end was cut by 4 bases, the J end by 7 bases, with 16 bases between. The CDR3 region is CASSRDNAPGTQYF. The CDR3 DNA reads as TGTGCCAGCTCACGGGACAACGCACCGGGGACCCAGTACTTC.

V is TRBV27 and J is TRBJ2-1; 7 bases map to TRBD1. The CDR3 is made up of 15 amino acids. The germline V gene encodes CDR1 MNHEY and CDR2 SMNVEV (reference sequence). V lost 4 bases to trimming and J lost 7 bases; unmatched junction nucleotides: 10. Here the CDR3 DNA reads TGTGCCAGCAGTTCCCCCCACAGGGGTGTAAATGAGCAGTTCTTC. Encoded protein: CASSSPHRGVNEQFF.

The genes are TRBV7-2 and TRBJ2-2; D possibly corresponds to TRBD1 (7 bases). Germline V gives CDR1 SGHTA, CDR2 FQGNSA. The CDR3 is made up of 16 amino acids. The V gene lost 2 bases and the J gene lost 7 bases, with 17 bases spanning the gap. This chain's CDR3 is CASSLTGDPRGGELFF. In DNA form, the CDR3 reads TGTGCCAGCAGCTTAACAGGGGACCCGCGGGGCGGGGAGCTGTTTTTT.

The J gene is TRBJ2-2, the V gene TRBV10-3; 9 positions match TRBD1. In germline, CDR1 is ENHRY, CDR2 SYGVKD. The CDR3 is made up of 16 amino acids. V gave up 6 bases and J gave up 6 bases; unmatched junction bases: 11. The CDR3 is CAISQFTGGVAGELFF. DNA of the CDR3: TGTGCCATCAGCCAATTTACAGGGGGCGTCGCCGGGGAGCTGTTTTTT.

The chain joins TRBV28 to TRBJ1-5; 7 bases map to TRBD1. The CDR3 is 15 amino acids. Germline lookup yields CDR1 MDHEN and CDR2 SYDVKM. V was pared by 7 bases and J by 3 bases, with 9 bases of the junction left unmatched. CDR3 bases: TGTGCCAGCACCCAGGGGGGGGCTAACAATCAGCCCCAGCATTTT. It specifies CASTQGGANNQPQHF.

The chain links TRBV6-6 to TRBJ2-3; D might be TRBD1 (7 bases). The CDR3 extends over 15 amino acids. With 4 bases removed from V and 5 bases from J, the gap between germline ends came to 16 bases. Germline CDR1 reads MNHNY; CDR2 reads SVGAGI (reference sequence). CDR3 loop: CASSSTRGAGDTQYF. The CDR3 DNA sequence: TGTGCCAGCAGTTCCACCAGGGGGGCGGGAGATACGCAGTATTTT.

CDR3 sequence: CSVAPFGNTIYF. The CDR3 nucleotides read TGCAGCGTTGCCCCTTTCGGAAACACCATATATTTT. This chain links TRBV29-1 with TRBJ1-3; D is unresolved. The CDR3 is 12 amino acids. The germline CDR1 and CDR2 sequences are SQVTM and ANQGSEA. Between the trimmed V and J ends, which lost 4 bases and 4 bases, there was a span of 8 bases.